Presented here are 11 T cell receptor beta chains from one specimen sequenced in a study of cytomegalovirus exposure and HLA in healthy donors. The primer mix had 60 Vbeta and 13 Jbeta primers. The data were produced by immunoSEQ multiplex PCR, yet TCRdb's version contains in-frame clones alone and is incomplete. The sample has tens of thousands of clones; nearly 70% are singletons. The sequencing input was PBMCs. The receptors come from a woman aged 45-65 years in good health and CMV-seropositive.

This clone is a singleton in its sample. This sample also contains other DNA sequences that code for the same CDR3. The chain combines TRBV5-1 with TRBJ2-7; 15 positions agree with TRBD2. V was pared by 3 bases and J by 1 base, with 2 bases of the junction left unmatched. The CDR3 is made up of 16 amino acids. Per germline, CDR1 SGHRS and CDR2 YFSETQ. The CDR3 reads CASSYGLAGGSYEQYF. As DNA, the CDR3 is TGCGCCAGCAGCTACGGACTAGCGGGAGGGTCCTACGAGCAGTACTTC.

The rearrangement links TRBV6-4 to TRBJ2-2, with 9 positions matching TRBD1. The germline gives CDR1 MRHNA, CDR2 SNTAGT. Losses at the gene ends were 4 bases for V and 5 bases for J; bases not matched to a gene: 2. The CDR3 is 14 residues long. The CDR3 DNA reads TGTGCCAGCAGTGTGGACAGGGGTACCGGGGAGCTGTTTTTT. Amino acid sequence: CASSVDRGTGELFF.

This chain uses TRBV27 with TRBJ2-1, with D perhaps TRBD2 (6 bases). Trimming removed 1 base at V and 9 bases at J, with 10 bases between. The CDR3 runs to 13 residues. Looked up from germline, CDR1 is MNHEY and CDR2 is SMNVEV (reference sequence). This CDR3 reads CASSLYEGGEQFF. The CDR3 DNA sequence: TGTGCCAGCAGTTTATACGAGGGAGGTGAGCAGTTCTTC.

The V call is TRBV28, the J call TRBJ2-5; 8 bases map to TRBD1. Germline V gene lookup returns CDR1 MDHEN and CDR2 SYDVKM. This CDR3 is 13 amino acids long. V lost 7 bases to trimming and J lost 2 bases; unmatched junction nucleotides: 3. The CDR3 bases are TGTGCCAGCACCTGGACAGGGCAAGAGACCCAGTACTTC. Translating it yields CASTWTGQETQYF.

CDR3 residues: CASSSSGSSYEQYF. The CDR3 DNA sequence: TGTGCCAGCAGCTCTAGCGGGAGCTCCTACGAGCAGTACTTC. The gene calls are TRBV7-8 and TRBJ2-7, with 10 bases lining up with TRBD2. The CDR3 runs to 14 residues. CDR1 is SGHVS, CDR2 FQNEAQ, per germline. With V trimmed by 4 bases and J by 0 bases, 0 bases remained unmatched.

CDR3 loop: CASSAPSPDRGFYEQYF. In DNA, the CDR3 is TGTGCCAGCAGTGCCCCGTCCCCAGATAGAGGTTTTTACGAGCAGTACTTC. The rearrangement links TRBV6-4 to TRBJ2-7; D not resolved. The CDR3 extends over 17 amino acids. CDR1 is MRHNA and CDR2 is SNTAGT in the germline V gene. Trimming cost V 4 bases and J 4 bases, with 23 bases left between them.

This clone was recorded a few times. The rearrangement joins TRBV5-6 to TRBJ1-5, with D maybe TRBD1 (5 bases). The CDR3 loop spans 13 amino acids. The germline CDR1 and CDR2 sequences are SGHDT and YYEEEE. The ends were cut back, 4 bases at V and 6 bases at J, with 11 bases in the middle. CDR3 amino acids: CASSPGGGQPQHF. The CDR3 nucleotides are TGTGCCAGCAGCCCTGGCGGGGGTCAGCCCCAGCATTTT.

The chain combines TRBV19 with TRBJ2-3; possible D gene TRBD2, 6 bases. Germline V CDR1 and CDR2: LNHDA, SQIVND (reference sequence). V was clipped by 3 bases and J by 0 bases, with 10 bases between them. The length of the CDR3 is 15 residues. The CDR3 sequence is CASSMLAKSTDTQYF. The CDR3 DNA reads as TGTGCCAGTAGTATGCTAGCGAAGAGCACAGATACGCAGTATTTT.

This clone was counted between two and nine times. This chain uses TRBV7-9 with TRBJ2-5; D might be TRBD2 (6 bases). The V end was cut by 4 bases, the J end by 4 bases, with 10 bases between. The germline gives CDR1 SEHNR, CDR2 FQNEAQ (reference sequence). The CDR3 is 13 residues long. The CDR3 protein is CASSSGLLETQYF. CDR3 DNA sequence: TGTGCCAGCAGCTCGGGACTGCTAGAGACCCAGTACTTC.

The chain has TRBV7-2 and TRBJ2-7; 7 nucleotides line up with TRBD2. Trimming took 0 bases from V and 0 from J; bases not matched to a gene: 2. The CDR3 is 15 amino acids. The germline V gene has CDR1 SGHTA and CDR2 FQGNSA. In DNA, the CDR3 is TGTGCCAGCAGCTTAGCGGGACTAATCTCCTACGAGCAGTACTTC. It is translated as CASSLAGLISYEQYF.

The count of this clone is one. The genes are TRBV5-6 and TRBJ2-5; the D is unclear. The germline V and J ends were trimmed by 3 bases and 11 bases, with 17 bases remaining between them. The CDR3 is made up of 13 amino acids. Germline V gene data show CDR1 as SGHDT and CDR2 as YYEEEE. CDR3 sequence: CASSSYSRWAQYF. CDR3 coding DNA: TGTGCCAGCAGCTCGTACTCACGTTGGGCGCAGTACTTC. Full variable domain (missing parts from reference TRBV5-6 and TRBJ2-5): DAGVTQSPTHLIKTRGQQVTLRCSPKSGHDTVSWYQQALGQGPQFIFQYYEEEERQRGNFPDRFSGHQFPNYSSELNVNALLLGDSALYLCASSSYSRWAQYFGPGTRLLVL.